This section outlines one TCR beta chain sequence together with its context. Antigen unknown. The junction shows a germline mismatch at one end, possibly a read error. This entry is derived from a study of lymphopenia after photon versus proton radiotherapy. Overall study results and limits: Under photons, naive T cells and diversity fell while effector/memory populations rose. A bigger post-nadir fall in TCR diversity correlated inversely with survival time in deceased patients.

Germline V gene lookup returns CDR1 SSHAT and CDR2 FNYEAQ (reference sequence). The CDR3 consists of 15 residues. Assay: immunoSEQ multiplex PCR; the TCRdb copy retains only in-frame clones and omits some. This table holds 30,000 to 40,000 clones, roughly 92% found once. The sequence was collected from a man aged 60-69 years with cholangiocarcinoma. J is TRBJ2-1 and V is TRBV7-7; D is undetermined. The sample in question was peripheral blood, obtained from a patient treated with photon-based radiotherapy. The CDR3 loop is CASSLEGGNIDEQFF. In DNA, the CDR3 is TGTGCTAGCAGCTTAGAAGGTGGAAATATAGATGAGCAGTTCTTC.